The clone carrying this T cell receptor (beta chain) was seen ten or more times. The data stem from a study of T cells in Graves' hyperthyroidism and ophthalmopathy. The investigators amplified TCR beta CDR3 regions from RNA transcripts. The study used the HTBI primer set for a first-round RT-PCR of the TCR CDR3. TCRdb reprocessed the multiplex PCR reads with MiXCR, giving one entry per CDR3 protein. The profile shows about 290,000 distinct CDR3 sequences, roughly 15% of them singletons. The CDR3 consists of 13 residues. Trimming took 6 bases from V and 2 from J; bases not matched to a gene: 5. CDR1 is DFQATT and CDR2 is SNEGSKA in the germline V gene (reference sequence). Clinical symptoms, serum thyroxine and TRAb, thyroid ultrasound and orbital computed tomography were used for the diagnoses.

This TCR came from a woman aged 40 to 49 with Graves' hyperthyroidism. Sequenced sample: blood. This chain joins TRBV20-1 and TRBJ2-7; 9 bases match TRBD2. The CDR3 protein is CSADASGAYEQYF. The CDR3 DNA sequence: TGCAGTGCCGATGCTAGCGGGGCCTACGAGCAGTACTTC.